The clone carrying this T cell receptor beta chain has only a few counts. Its antigen is as yet unknown. A TCRbeta library incorporating unique molecular identifiers was prepared. Via MiXCR, TCRdb re-called the PCR reads, giving one row per CDR3 protein. This sample yields a few hundred thousand distinct CDR3 sequences, of which more than 20% are seen a single time; approximately 11% belongs to the top ten. This entry belongs to a study of T-cell reconstitution after alpha-beta-depleted transplantation in children. Broader study findings: It was newly produced T cells that mostly accounted for T-cell counts and diversity one year after transplant. Diversity of TCRbeta at day 60 was high in some patients, arising from surviving recipient T cells and thymic progenitors. Reportedly, alpha-beta T cells present about two months post-transplant originated from several hundred expanded clones of graft origin.

Germline trimming cut 6 bases from V and 3 bases from J; bases unmatched to any gene: 11. The germline gives CDR1 DFQATT, CDR2 SNEGSKA (reference sequence). CDR3 length: 14 amino acids. The sequencing here drew on PBMCs, mostly from graft donor cells, taken 180 days after TCRalphabeta/CD19-depleted stem cell transplant. The chain employs TRBV20-1 and TRBJ2-7; 7 bases align to TRBD2. This receptor was identified in a male patient between 10 and 17 years old who had a stem cell transplant for acute lymphoblastic leukemia, so the T cells may come from the graft donor. The DNA for the CDR3 is TGCAGTGCCGCTTGGGCGGGAGCTTTCTACGAGCAGTACTTC. Its translation is CSAAWAGAFYEQYF.